A selection of T cell receptor beta chains follows, all from one sample in a study of T-cell memory formation after mild COVID-19. TCRdb processed the 5' RACE reads anew with MiXCR; each CDR3 protein has one entry. The sample has 450,000 or so distinct CDR3 sequences, roughly 23% seen once. Sequencing input: PBMCs or a T cell subset sorted from them (not recorded which). The receptors were sampled from an adult woman who had mild COVID-19 (a few samples of this study predate the infection). Cell type and time point are not known. Each CDR3 is given with its conserved first and last residue. The D gene is left open where the match is weak. Clone size is not always given. Where it is, it says once, few, many or a class for expanded clones.

j_call | d_call | v_call | clone_size | cdr3_nt | cdr3_aa
TRBJ2-4 | TRBD2 | TRBV6-6 | - | TGTGCCAGCACGGTGGCTAGCGGGGCCAAAAACATTCAGTACTTC | CASTVASGAKNIQYF
TRBJ2-6 | - | TRBV29-1 | many | TGCAGCGTTGAAGATCTGCGGGGGCTCGGGGCCAACGTCCTGACTTTC | CSVEDLRGLGANVLTF
TRBJ2-7 | - | TRBV2 | few | TGTGCCAGCAGGGGCGTATTGGAATCCTACGAGCAGTACTTC | CASRGVLESYEQYF
TRBJ2-7 | TRBD1 | TRBV29-1 | few | TGCAGCGCTAAAACATCAGGGGGATACGAGCAGTACTTC | CSAKTSGGYEQYF
TRBJ2-3 | - | TRBV20-1 | - | TGCAGTGCTGCCTCCGGGACCCGGGACGCAGATACGCAGTATTTT | CSAASGTRDADTQYF
TRBJ1-1 | - | TRBV5-1 | many | TGCGCCAGCAGCTTGTGGCAGATTGAGAACACTGAAGCTTTCTTT | CASSLWQIENTEAFF
TRBJ2-1 | TRBD2 | TRBV29-1 | few | TGCAGCGTCATTCGTAGCGGGAGCTCCTACAATGAGCAGTTCTTC | CSVIRSGSSYNEQFF
TRBJ1-2 | - | TRBV7-9 | - | TGTGCCAGCAGCTTAGCGGTCGGTACAAACTATGGCTACACCTTC | CASSLAVGTNYGYTF
TRBJ2-7 | TRBD1 | TRBV7-9 | few | TGTGCCAGCAGCTTTGACGGGACAGGGGGCCCCCTCTACGAGCAGTACTTC | CASSFDGTGGPLYEQYF
TRBJ2-3 | - | TRBV5-5 | few | TGTGCCAGCAGCTGGGGGCCCACAGATACGCAGTATTTT | CASSWGPTDTQYF
TRBJ1-1 | - | TRBV23-1 | - | TGCGCCAGCAGCCCCCTGCTGTGGAGGGGATCTCCTGAAGCTTTCTTT | CASSPLLWRGSPEAFF
TRBJ1-1 | - | TRBV20-1 | few | TGCAGTGCTAGAGGAATCGGAAGAGGCGACACTGAAGCTTTCTTT | CSARGIGRGDTEAFF
TRBJ1-1 | - | TRBV29-1 | - | TGCAGCGTTGAAACGGCTCAGGGTCCGCGGATCCCTTTCTTT | CSVETAQGPRIPFF